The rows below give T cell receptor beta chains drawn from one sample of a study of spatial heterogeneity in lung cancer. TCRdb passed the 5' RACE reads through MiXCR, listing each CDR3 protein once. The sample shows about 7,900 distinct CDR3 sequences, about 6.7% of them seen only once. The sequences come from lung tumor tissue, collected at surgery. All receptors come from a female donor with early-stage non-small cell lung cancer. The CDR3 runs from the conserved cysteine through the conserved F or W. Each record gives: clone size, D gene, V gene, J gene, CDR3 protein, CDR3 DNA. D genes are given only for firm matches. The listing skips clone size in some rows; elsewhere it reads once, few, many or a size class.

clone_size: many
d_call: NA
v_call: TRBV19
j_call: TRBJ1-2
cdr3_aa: CASSLRRDNYGYTF
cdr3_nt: TGTGCCAGTTCCCTCAGGCGGGACAACTATGGCTACACCTTC

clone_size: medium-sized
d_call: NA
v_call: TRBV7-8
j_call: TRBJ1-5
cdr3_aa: CASSRSTGHPYSNQPQHF
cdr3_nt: TGTGCCAGCAGCCGCTCAACAGGGCACCCTTATAGCAATCAGCCCCAGCATTTT

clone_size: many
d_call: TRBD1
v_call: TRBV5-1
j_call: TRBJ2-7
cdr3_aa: CASSPTPTGALSYEQYF
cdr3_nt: TGCGCCAGCAGCCCAACCCCAACAGGGGCCCTATCCTACGAGCAGTACTTC

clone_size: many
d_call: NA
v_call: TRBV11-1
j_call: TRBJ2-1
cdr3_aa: CASSLALGIYNEQFF
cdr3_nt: TGTGCCAGCAGCTTAGCGTTGGGCATCTACAATGAGCAGTTCTTC

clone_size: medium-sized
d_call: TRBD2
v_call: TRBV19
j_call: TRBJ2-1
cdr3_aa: CASSTPGLAGDEQFF
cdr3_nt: TGTGCCAGTAGTACCCCAGGACTAGCGGGAGATGAGCAGTTCTTC

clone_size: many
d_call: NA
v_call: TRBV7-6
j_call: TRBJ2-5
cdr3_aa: CASSLVTDWQETQYF
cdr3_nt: TGTGCCAGCAGCTTAGTGACAGACTGGCAAGAGACCCAGTACTTC

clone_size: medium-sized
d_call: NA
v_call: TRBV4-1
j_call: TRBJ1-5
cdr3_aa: CASSARYREYSNQPQHF
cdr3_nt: TGCGCCAGCAGCGCTCGCTACAGGGAATATAGCAATCAGCCCCAGCATTTT

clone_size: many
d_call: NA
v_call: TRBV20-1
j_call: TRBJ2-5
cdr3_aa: CSVNGGETQYF
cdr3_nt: TGCAGTGTCAATGGGGGAGAGACCCAGTACTTC

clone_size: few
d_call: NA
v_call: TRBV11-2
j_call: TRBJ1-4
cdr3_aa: CASSLSPGANEKLFF
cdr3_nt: TGTGCCAGCAGCTTAAGTCCGGGGGCTAATGAAAAACTGTTTTTT

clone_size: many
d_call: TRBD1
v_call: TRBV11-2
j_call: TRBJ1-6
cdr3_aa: CASSLGQYNSPLHF
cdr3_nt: TGTGCCAGCAGCCTGGGACAGTATAATTCACCCCTCCACTTT

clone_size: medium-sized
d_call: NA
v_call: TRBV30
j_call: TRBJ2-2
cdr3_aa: CAWRGTGELFF
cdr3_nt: TGTGCCTGGAGGGGCACCGGGGAGCTGTTTTTT

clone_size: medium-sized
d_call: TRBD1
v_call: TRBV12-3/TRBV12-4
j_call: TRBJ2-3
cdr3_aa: CASSLGDRRTDTQYF
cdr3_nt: TGTGCCAGCAGTTTAGGGGACAGGCGGACAGATACGCAGTATTTT

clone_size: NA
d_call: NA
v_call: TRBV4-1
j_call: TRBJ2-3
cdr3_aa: CASSLERLGSTDTQYF
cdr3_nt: TGCGCCAGCAGCCTAGAGAGACTAGGAAGCACAGATACGCAGTATTTT

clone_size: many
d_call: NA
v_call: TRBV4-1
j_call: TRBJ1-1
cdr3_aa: CASSHRFTPPEAFF
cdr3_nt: TGCGCCAGCAGCCACCGTTTTACGCCGCCTGAAGCTTTCTTT

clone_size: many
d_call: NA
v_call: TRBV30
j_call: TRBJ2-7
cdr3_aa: CAWSDVGYEQYF
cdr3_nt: TGTGCCTGGAGTGATGTGGGCTACGAGCAGTACTTC

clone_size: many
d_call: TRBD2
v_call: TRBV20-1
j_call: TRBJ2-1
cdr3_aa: CSASHSGGEQFF
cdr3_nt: TGCAGTGCTAGCCATTCGGGGGGTGAGCAGTTCTTC

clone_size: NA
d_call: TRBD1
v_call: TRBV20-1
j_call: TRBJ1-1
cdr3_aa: CSARDRDREAFF
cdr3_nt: TGCAGTGCTCGGGACAGGGATCGTGAAGCTTTCTTT

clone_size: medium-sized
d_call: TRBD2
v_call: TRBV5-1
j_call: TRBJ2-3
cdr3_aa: CASSLVLGLAGPDTQYF
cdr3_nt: TGCGCCAGCAGCTTGGTCTTAGGACTAGCGGGCCCAGATACGCAGTATTTT

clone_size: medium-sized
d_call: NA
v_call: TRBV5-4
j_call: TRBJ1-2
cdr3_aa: CASSSGVREDGYTF
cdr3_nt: TGTGCCAGCAGCTCGGGCGTTAGGGAGGATGGCTACACCTTC

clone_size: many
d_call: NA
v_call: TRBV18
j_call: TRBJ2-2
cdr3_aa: CATPLAGLPTTGELFF
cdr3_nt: TGTGCCACCCCCCTTGCGGGACTGCCCACCACCGGGGAGCTGTTTTTT

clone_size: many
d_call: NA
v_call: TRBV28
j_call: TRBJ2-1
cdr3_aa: CASSSRYNEQFF
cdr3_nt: TGTGCCAGCAGTTCGCGGTACAATGAGCAGTTCTTC

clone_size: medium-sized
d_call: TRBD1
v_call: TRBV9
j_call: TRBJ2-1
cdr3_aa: CASSARTGGTIYNEQFF
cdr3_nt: TGTGCCAGCAGCGCCCGGACAGGGGGCACCATCTACAATGAGCAGTTCTTC

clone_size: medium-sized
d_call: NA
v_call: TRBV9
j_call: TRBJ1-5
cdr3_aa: CASSPDVGNQPQHF
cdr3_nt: TGTGCCAGCAGCCCCGATGTGGGCAATCAGCCCCAGCATTTT

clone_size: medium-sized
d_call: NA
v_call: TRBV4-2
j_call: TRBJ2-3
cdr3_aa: CASSQLAETGSTDTQYF
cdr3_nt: TGTGCCAGCAGCCAACTTGCGGAAACGGGAAGCACAGATACGCAGTATTTT

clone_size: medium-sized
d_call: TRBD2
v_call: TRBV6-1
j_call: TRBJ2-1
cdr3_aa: CASTWTSGTDGGEQFF
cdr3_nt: TGTGCCAGCACCTGGACTAGCGGGACGGACGGGGGTGAGCAGTTCTTC

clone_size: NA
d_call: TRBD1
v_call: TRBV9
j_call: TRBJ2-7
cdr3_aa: CASSPRTGRTYEQYF
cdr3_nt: TGTGCCAGCAGCCCCCGGACAGGTCGGACCTACGAGCAGTACTTC

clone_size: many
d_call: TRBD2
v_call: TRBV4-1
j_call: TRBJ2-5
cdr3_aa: CASSQEALAGGFETQYF
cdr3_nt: TGCGCCAGCAGCCAAGAAGCACTAGCGGGAGGGTTTGAGACCCAGTACTTC

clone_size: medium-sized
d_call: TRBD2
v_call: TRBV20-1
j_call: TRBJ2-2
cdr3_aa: CSARAQLTSGSAGELFF
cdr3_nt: TGCAGTGCTAGAGCCCAATTAACTAGCGGGAGTGCCGGGGAGCTGTTTTTT

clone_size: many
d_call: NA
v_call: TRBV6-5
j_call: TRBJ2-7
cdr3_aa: CASSYSNLYEQYF
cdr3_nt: TGTGCCAGCAGTTACTCGAACCTCTACGAGCAGTACTTC

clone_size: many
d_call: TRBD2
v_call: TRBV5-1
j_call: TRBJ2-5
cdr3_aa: CASSFGLGETASGRQETQYF
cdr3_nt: TGCGCCAGCAGCTTTGGGTTAGGGGAGACGGCTAGCGGTCGGCAGGAGACCCAGTACTTC

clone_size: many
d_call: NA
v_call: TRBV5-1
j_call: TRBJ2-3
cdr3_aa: CASNVGNVATDTQYF
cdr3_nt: TGCGCCAGCAACGTTGGGAACGTGGCTACAGATACGCAGTATTTT

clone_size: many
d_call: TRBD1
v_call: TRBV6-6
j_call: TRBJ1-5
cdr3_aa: CASRWDRTNQPQHF
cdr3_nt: TGTGCCAGCAGGTGGGACAGGACGAATCAGCCCCAGCATTTT

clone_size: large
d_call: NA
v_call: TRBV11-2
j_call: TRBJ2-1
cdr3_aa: CASSAGAPHEQFF
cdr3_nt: TGTGCCAGCAGCGCCGGCGCGCCCCATGAGCAGTTCTTC

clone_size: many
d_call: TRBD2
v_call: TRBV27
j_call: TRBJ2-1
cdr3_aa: CASSTPWGGSGGEQFF
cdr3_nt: TGTGCCAGCAGTACTCCTTGGGGCGGGAGTGGCGGTGAGCAGTTCTTC

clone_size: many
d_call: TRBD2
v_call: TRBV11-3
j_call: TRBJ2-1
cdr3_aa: CASSERLAYEQFF
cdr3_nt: TGTGCCAGCAGCGAAAGACTAGCGTATGAGCAGTTCTTC

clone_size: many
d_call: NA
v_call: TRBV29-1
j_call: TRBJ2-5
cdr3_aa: CSVVGVEETQYF
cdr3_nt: TGCAGCGTTGTGGGGGTCGAAGAGACCCAGTACTTC

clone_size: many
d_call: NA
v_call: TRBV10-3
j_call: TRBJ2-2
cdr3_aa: CAISAGQRGELFF
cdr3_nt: TGTGCCATCAGTGCGGGACAACGCGGGGAGCTGTTTTTT

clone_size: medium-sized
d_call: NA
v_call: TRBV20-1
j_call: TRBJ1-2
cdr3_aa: CSARDGTRIGDGYTF
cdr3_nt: TGCAGTGCTAGAGATGGGACCCGAATAGGGGATGGCTACACCTTC

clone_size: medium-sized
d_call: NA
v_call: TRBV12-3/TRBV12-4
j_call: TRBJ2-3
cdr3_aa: CASSPLARTDTQYF
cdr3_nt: TGTGCCAGCAGTCCACTAGCCCGCACAGATACGCAGTATTTT

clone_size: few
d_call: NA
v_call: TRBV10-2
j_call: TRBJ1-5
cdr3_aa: CASRLGDQPQHF
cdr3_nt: TGCGCCAGCAGGCTCGGGGACCAGCCCCAGCATTTT

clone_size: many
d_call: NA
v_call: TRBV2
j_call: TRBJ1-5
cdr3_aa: CASSSQGLGQPQHF
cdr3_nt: TGTGCCAGCAGTTCGCAAGGGTTGGGTCAGCCCCAGCATTTT

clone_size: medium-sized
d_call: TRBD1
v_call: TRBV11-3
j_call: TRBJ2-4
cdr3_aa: CASSSGTGAGYIQYF
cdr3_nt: TGTGCCAGCAGCTCCGGGACAGGGGCTGGCTACATTCAGTACTTC

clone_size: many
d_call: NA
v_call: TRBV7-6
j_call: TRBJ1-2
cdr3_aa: CASSSTAGTTYGYTF
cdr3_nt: TGTGCCAGCAGCTCCACCGCCGGGACAACCTATGGCTACACCTTC

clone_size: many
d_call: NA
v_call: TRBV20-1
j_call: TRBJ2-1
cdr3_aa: CSAIGESSYNEQFF
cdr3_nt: TGCAGTGCTATCGGGGAGAGCTCCTACAATGAGCAGTTCTTC

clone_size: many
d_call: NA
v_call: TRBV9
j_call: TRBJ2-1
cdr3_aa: CASSGDHKGGYNEQFF
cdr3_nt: TGTGCCAGCAGCGGGGACCACAAAGGGGGATACAATGAGCAGTTCTTC

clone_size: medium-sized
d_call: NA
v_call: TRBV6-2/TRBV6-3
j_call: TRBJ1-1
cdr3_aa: CASSYRLRGAFF
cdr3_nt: TGTGCCAGCAGTTACAGACTCCGCGGGGCTTTCTTT